Listed below are T cell receptor beta chains from one sample, sequenced in a study of T cell changes during pregnancy in multiple sclerosis. TCRdb's table, derived via immunoSEQ multiplex PCR, lists solely in-frame clones and lacks some. Of roughly 99,000 clones listed, about nine tenths are singletons. The sample here was peripheral blood, taken in the third trimester of pregnancy. The receptor source for this set is a female donor in good health, enrolled as a control in a pregnancy study. Each CDR3 is given with its conserved first and last residue. A D gene is named only where the DNA matches it firmly. The size field is filled for only some rows; it gives once, few, many or a size class.

V	size	D	J	DNA	CDR3
TRBV7-9	.	TRBD1	TRBJ1-1	TGTGCCAGCAGCTTAGTTACAGGGGATGAAGCTTTCTTT	CASSLVTGDEAFF
TRBV11-3	.	.	TRBJ1-3	TGTGCCAGCAGGTCCGGTATCGGAAACACCATATATTTT	CASRSGIGNTIYF
TRBV7-3	once	TRBD1	TRBJ1-2	TGTGCCAGCAGCGTCGACCGGGACAGGGGGGTTCATGGCTACACCTTC	CASSVDRDRGVHGYTF
TRBV25-1	once	TRBD1	TRBJ1-2	TGTGCCAGCAGTGACTCGGGCGGGACAGCAACCTATGGCTACACCTTC	CASSDSGGTATYGYTF
TRBV9	.	TRBD2	TRBJ2-4	TGTGCCAGCAGCCCCCGGGGGGGGGCCAAAAACATTCAGTACTTC	CASSPRGGAKNIQYF
TRBV7-9	.	TRBD2	TRBJ2-5	TGTGCCAGCAGCCGACTAGCGGGGATTGTCCAAGAGACCCAGTACTTC	CASSRLAGIVQETQYF
TRBV5-6	.	TRBD1	TRBJ2-7	TGTGCCAGCAGCCGCGGAAGGCAGGGGGTCACCGAGCAGTACTTC	CASSRGRQGVTEQYF
TRBV18	.	TRBD1	TRBJ2-1	TGTGCCAGCTCACCACCACCACAGGGGATCGCCTACAATGAGCAGTTCTTC	CASSPPPQGIAYNEQFF
TRBV18	.	.	TRBJ1-5	TGTGCCAGCTCACCCTCGGGGAGAAATAGCAATCAGCCCCAGCATTTT	CASSPSGRNSNQPQHF
TRBV4-1	.	.	TRBJ2-3	TGCGCCAGCAGCCAGGGGGCCATAAGCACAGATACGCAGTATTTT	CASSQGAISTDTQYF
TRBV6-6	.	TRBD1	TRBJ1-2	TGTGCCAGCAGCGGGACAGGGCTAGGGAACTATGGCTACACCTTC	CASSGTGLGNYGYTF
TRBV6-5	.	.	TRBJ1-4	TGTGCCAGCAGTTACGTCCGGGAGGCCGAAAAACTGTTTTTT	CASSYVREAEKLFF
TRBV23-1	.	TRBD1	TRBJ1-5	TGCGCCAGCAGTCAGGGGTGGACAGGCCTCACGGCCCAGCATTTT	CASSQGWTGLTAQHF
TRBV30	.	.	TRBJ1-2	TGTGCCTGGAGTCCAGGACGGGGGAAGGCGAGCTACACCTTC	CAWSPGRGKASYTF
TRBV20-1	.	.	TRBJ1-1	TGCAGTGCCATGGTTGGGGCCCGAGCTTTCTTT	CSAMVGARAFF
TRBV7-2	.	TRBD1	TRBJ1-5	TGTGCCAGCAGCTCGGACAGGGACCGCCAGCCCCAGCATTTT	CASSSDRDRQPQHF
TRBV7-3	.	.	TRBJ1-5	TGTGCCAGCAGCCCGGGGGGAGGTAGCAATCAGCCCCAGCATTTT	CASSPGGGSNQPQHF
TRBV5-1	once	TRBD1	TRBJ2-6	TGCGCCAGCAGCTTGGACGGGACAGGGGGGGCCAACGTCCTGACTTTC	CASSLDGTGGANVLTF
TRBV25-1	.	.	TRBJ2-1	TGTGCCAGCAGTGACTACGACCGGGGATTGGGCAATGAGCAGTTCTTC	CASSDYDRGLGNEQFF
TRBV2	.	TRBD1	TRBJ1-2	TGTGCCAGCAGTGCGGGACAGGGGGGAAGATATGGCTACACCTTC	CASSAGQGGRYGYTF
TRBV5-6	once	.	TRBJ1-5	TGTGCCAGCAGCTTGGTTCGGGGGAATCAGCCCCAGCATTTT	CASSLVRGNQPQHF
TRBV19	once	.	TRBJ1-1	TGTGCCAGTAGTATAAGCGGGAACACTGAAGCTTTCTTT	CASSISGNTEAFF
TRBV7-9	.	.	TRBJ1-4	TGTGCCAGCAGCCCAGACCAGGGAAGTGGTGAAAAACTGTTTTTT	CASSPDQGSGEKLFF
TRBV7-2	.	.	TRBJ2-2	TGTGCCAGCAGCTTAAACCCAGGGGACACCGGGGAGCTGTTTTTT	CASSLNPGDTGELFF
TRBV27	.	.	TRBJ2-4	TGTGCCAGCAGTTCTCGGATGGGAGATCTAGCCAAAAACATTCAGTACTTC	CASSSRMGDLAKNIQYF
TRBV18	.	TRBD1	TRBJ1-2	TGTGCCAGCTCACCAACTCAGGACAGGCAGTTTACCTTC	CASSPTQDRQFTF
TRBV7-3	once	.	TRBJ2-5	TGTGCCAGCAGCCCTGACAGGAATCGGGAGACCCAGTACTTC	CASSPDRNRETQYF
TRBV19	.	TRBD1	TRBJ2-7	TGTGCCAGTAGTGTAACAGGGGGTTACGAGCAGTACTTC	CASSVTGGYEQYF
TRBV6-5	.	.	TRBJ2-7	TGTGCCAGCAAGGGGGGGGACTTTTACTACGAGCAGTACTTC	CASKGGDFYYEQYF
TRBV9	.	TRBD1	TRBJ2-7	TGTGCCAGCAGCGTAGGGGACAGGGAAGTGAACGAGCAGTACTTC	CASSVGDREVNEQYF
TRBV7-3	.	.	TRBJ2-5	TGTGCCAGCAGCCCGGGGGGCGGGGAGACCCAGTACTTC	CASSPGGGETQYF
TRBV6-5	.	.	TRBJ1-3	TGTGCCAGCAGTTATCAAGGGGTCGCTGGAAACACCATATATTTT	CASSYQGVAGNTIYF
TRBV18	once	.	TRBJ2-7	TGTGCCAGCTCACCATTGACAGGGACGGACTACTACGAGCAGTACTTC	CASSPLTGTDYYEQYF
TRBV30	.	.	TRBJ2-6	TGTGCCTGGAGTCCCACGGGACACCTCTCTGGGGCCAACGTCCTGACTTTC	CAWSPTGHLSGANVLTF
TRBV7-2	.	.	TRBJ1-4	TGTGCCAGCAGCTTAAGTCACGGGACAACTAATGAAAAACTGTTTTTT	CASSLSHGTTNEKLFF
TRBV7-8	.	TRBD1	TRBJ1-1	TGTGCCAGCAGCTCGACAGGGTGGGCAGCTTTCTTT	CASSSTGWAAFF
TRBV7-9	.	TRBD1	TRBJ1-2	TGTGCCAGCAGCCTCGACAGGGGGCTTAATGGCTACACCTTC	CASSLDRGLNGYTF
TRBV4-1	.	.	TRBJ2-6	TGCGCCAGCAGCCAAGTTTTAGGGCGGACTTCTGGGGCCAACGTCCTGACTTTC	CASSQVLGRTSGANVLTF
TRBV4-3	.	TRBD1	TRBJ1-2	TGCGCCAGCAGCCAAGAGCAGACAGGGCTTTATGGCTACACCTTC	CASSQEQTGLYGYTF
TRBV18	.	.	TRBJ2-5	TGTGCCAGCTCACCGTCGGGACTCTTTCAAGAGACCCAGTACTTC	CASSPSGLFQETQYF
TRBV30	.	TRBD1	TRBJ1-1	TGTGCCTGGAGTTATGGGACAGACTTCACTGAAGCTTTCTTT	CAWSYGTDFTEAFF
TRBV19	.	.	TRBJ1-6	TGTGCCAGTAGTATTCCAGGGGATTATTATAATTCACCCCTCCACTTT	CASSIPGDYYNSPLHF
TRBV29-1	.	TRBD1	TRBJ2-7	TGCAGCGTTCTGCCGGGACAGGGTTCCTACGAGCAGTACTTC	CSVLPGQGSYEQYF
TRBV11-2	.	.	TRBJ2-7	TGTGCCAGCACTTATTTTACAGCAGGCCCCTCGGACTTC	CASTYFTAGPSDF
TRBV5-1	.	TRBD1	TRBJ1-4	TGCGCCAGCAGCTTGGCTTTCACTGTTCAGGGGGCTAATGAAAAACTGTTTTTT	CASSLAFTVQGANEKLFF
TRBV5-1	.	.	TRBJ2-1	TGCGCCAGCAGCTTGATCCCGGAGCCTGAGCAGTTCTTC	CASSLIPEPEQFF
TRBV7-9	.	TRBD2	TRBJ2-5	TGTGCCAGCAGTCCAGCGGGGGGCCAAGAGACCCAGTACTTC	CASSPAGGQETQYF
TRBV11-2	.	TRBD1	TRBJ1-1	TGTGCCAGCAGTCCTCGGACAGGGGCCTGGATGGCCACTGAAGCTTTCTTT	CASSPRTGAWMATEAFF
TRBV6-5	once	TRBD1	TRBJ1-2	TGTGCCAGCAGCCGGACAGGGGGCGACTATGGCTACACCTTC	CASSRTGGDYGYTF
TRBV13	.	TRBD1	TRBJ2-7	TGTGCCAGCAGCCGTGACAGGGGCCCTCTTCCACGTACCTTATACGAGCAGTACTTC	CASSRDRGPLPRTLYEQYF
TRBV7-3	.	.	TRBJ2-1	TGTGCCAGCAGCCCGACATTCGTAGGGGGTCTCGATGAGCAGTTCTTC	CASSPTFVGGLDEQFF
TRBV19	.	.	TRBJ2-2	TGTGCCAGTTCAGGCAGGGTTAACACCGGGGAGCTGTTTTTT	CASSGRVNTGELFF
TRBV14	.	.	TRBJ1-4	TGTGCCAGCAGCCAAGAGTCGGTTGGAGCAACTAATGAAAAACTGTTTTTT	CASSQESVGATNEKLFF
TRBV6-4	.	TRBD1	TRBJ1-1	TGTGCCAGCAGCGTTGACAGGGACACTGAAGCTTTCTTT	CASSVDRDTEAFF
TRBV5-8	.	TRBD1	TRBJ1-5	TGTGCCAGCAGCTTGGTGACAGGGAGGAGCAATCAGCCCCAGCATTTT	CASSLVTGRSNQPQHF